The text below deals with one T cell receptor (beta chain). The antigen is not known. The data are from a study of CD8+ T cells in alopecia areata. Regarding the study as a whole: Whereas mice showed it more clearly, TCR sharing across patients was murkier, possibly because of HLA. Affected scalp, especially in alopecia totalis/universalis, had a higher clonality than normal scalp did.

RNA was extracted and reverse transcribed into cDNA as the sequencing template. Only in-frame clones appear in the TCRdb table, and some are missing; sequencing was by immunoSEQ multiplex PCR. Altogether about 120,000 clones are present, less than 80% being singletons, with the ten largest covering 2.8%. This CDR3 is 13 amino acids long. The germline V and J ends were trimmed by 3 bases and 0 bases, with 5 bases remaining between them. Germline CDR1 MNHNS, CDR2 SASEGT. A FACSAria was used to sort CD4+ and CD8+ T cells. These cells came from PBMCs. This chain uses TRBV6-1 with TRBJ1-2; D is unresolved. Sequences were obtained from CD4+ T cells sorted from blood. The origin of this receptor is a human donor in good health. CDR3 protein: CASSDPANYGYTF. The CDR3, as DNA: TGTGCCAGCAGTGACCCCGCTAACTATGGCTACACCTTC.